This T cell receptor beta chain was sequenced for a study of T-cell reconstitution after alpha-beta-depleted transplantation in children. Study-level points and caveats: Among T cells one year after transplant, newly produced cells accounted for most counts and diversity.

V was pared by 0 bases and J by 8 bases, with 11 bases between. This CDR3 has 14 residues. CDR1 and CDR2 (germline): SGHRS, YFSETQ. Unique molecular identifiers were incorporated during preparation of the TCRbeta library. MiXCR, applied by TCRdb to the PCR reads, yields one record per CDR3 protein. The sample lists about a million distinct CDR3 sequences; around 30% were seen once. This clonotype was recorded a few times. Its antigen is as yet unknown. The receptor's source is a boy younger than two who had a stem cell transplant for SCID, so the T cells may come from the graft donor. The chain recombines TRBV5-1 with TRBJ2-2; perhaps D is TRBD1 or TRBD2 (5 bases each). The source material was PBMCs, mostly from graft donor cells, sampled 360 days after TCRalphabeta/CD19-depleted stem cell transplant. CDR3 in amino acids: CASSLAGASGELFF. The CDR3 nucleotides read TGCGCCAGCAGCTTGGCCGGGGCATCAGGGGAGCTGTTTTTT.